Presented here are 23 T cell receptor beta chains from one specimen sequenced in a study of cytomegalovirus exposure and HLA in healthy donors. PCR involved 60 Vbeta and 13 Jbeta primers. Profiled with immunoSEQ multiplex PCR; TCRdb holds only in-frame clones, not every one. Here the sample spans roughly 130,000 clones, 70% to 80% being singletons. Input material: PBMCs. These receptors originate from a woman aged 45-60 years in good health and CMV-seropositive.

This clone has a single count. CDR3 bases: TGTGCCAGCAGCCAAGATCGGGGAGGCTCCTACAATGAGCAGTTCTTC. Protein product: CASSQDRGGSYNEQFF. The chain employs TRBV4-2 and TRBJ2-1, with D perhaps matching TRBD2 (6 bases). The V gene lost 0 bases and the J gene lost 0 bases, with 9 bases spanning the gap. CDR1 and CDR2 (germline): LGHNA, YNFKEQ. The CDR3 is made up of 16 amino acids.

CDR3 bases: TGTGCCAGCAGTTATACCGGGACACCCACCTACGAGCAGTACTTC. Translation gives CASSYTGTPTYEQYF. This chain links TRBV6-6 with TRBJ2-7, with D maybe TRBD1 (6 bases). Germline-derived CDR1 and CDR2 are MNHNY and SVGAGI (reference sequence). V lost 3 bases and J 2 bases, leaving 14 bases between the germline ends. This CDR3 region has 15 residues.

The V gene is TRBV10-1, the J gene TRBJ2-3; perhaps TRBD1 as D (6 bases). Germline V gene sequence: CDR1 WNHNN, CDR2 SYGVQD (reference sequence). V was pared by 6 bases and J by 2 bases, with 24 bases between. This CDR3 is 18 amino acids long. The DNA for the CDR3 is TGCGCCAGCAGACAGAGAAAACCAGGGGCACGGCCCACAGATACGCAGTATTTT. It specifies CASRQRKPGARPTDTQYF.

The chain couples TRBV2 to TRBJ2-7, with D perhaps matching TRBD2 (5 bases). The CDR3 extends over 16 amino acids. Germline assignment: CDR1 SNHLY and CDR2 FYNNEI. The germline V and J ends were trimmed by 6 bases and 2 bases, with 20 bases remaining between them. DNA for the CDR3: TGTGCCAGCAGGGGTTGGTCCCAGGAGGACCCCTACGAGCAGTACTTC. Residues: CASRGWSQEDPYEQYF.

As concerns this clone: This CDR3 is also generated by other DNA sequences in the sample. V and J are TRBV5-4 and TRBJ2-5, with 7 bases fitting TRBD2. The J segment lost 5 bases and the V segment lost 4 bases, leaving 5 bases of the junction unmatched. CDR3 length: 13 amino acids. Germline V CDR1 and CDR2: SGHNT, YYREEE (reference sequence). The CDR3 DNA sequence: TGTGCCAGCAGCGCTCCCGGGGGGGAGACCCAGTACTTC. Translating gives CASSAPGGETQYF.

This sequence joins TRBV5-4 and TRBJ2-1, with D tentatively TRBD1 (6 bases). The CDR3 is made up of 16 amino acids. Trimming took off 0 bases at V and 3 bases at J, with 13 bases between the two ends. Germline lookup yields CDR1 SGHNT and CDR2 YYREEE (reference sequence). This chain's CDR3 is CASSLVQGSHYNEQFF. The CDR3 DNA follows: TGTGCCAGCAGCTTGGTTCAGGGGTCCCACTACAATGAGCAGTTCTTC.

CDR3 coding DNA: TGTGCCAGTAGTATAGGACCGGGAAGGATGGGCCTCTACGAGCAGTACTTC. Translating it yields CASSIGPGRMGLYEQYF. The rearrangement links TRBV19 to TRBJ2-7, with D possibly matching TRBD2 (5 bases). The CDR3 consists of 17 residues. Deletions cut 1 base from V and 3 bases from J, with 19 bases between. Per germline, CDR1 LNHDA and CDR2 SQIVND (reference sequence).

V and J are TRBV6-6 and TRBJ2-2; D is undetermined. The length of the CDR3 is 13 residues. The V end was cut by 4 bases, the J end by 0 bases, with 3 bases between. Looked up from germline, CDR1 is MNHNY and CDR2 is SVGAGI (reference sequence). CDR3 region: CASSSSNTGELFF. CDR3 sequence (DNA): TGTGCCAGCAGTTCGTCGAACACCGGGGAGCTGTTTTTT.

This chain links TRBV5-1 with TRBJ1-1, with a weak D call TRBD1 (5 bases). Germline loops: CDR1 SGHRS, CDR2 YFSETQ. V dropped 6 bases and J dropped 3 bases, with 21 bases sitting between them. The CDR3 loop spans 16 amino acids. The CDR3 loop reads CASNPREGSPDTEAFF. The CDR3 DNA reads TGCGCCAGCAATCCAAGGGAGGGGAGTCCGGACACTGAAGCTTTCTTT. The full variable domain, its missing parts supplied by reference TRBV5-1 and TRBJ1-1, is KAGVTQTPRYLIKTRGQQVTLSCSPISGHRSVSWYQQTPGQGLQFLFEYFSETQRNKGNFPGRFSGRQFSNSRSEMNVSTLELGDSALYLCASNPREGSPDTEAFFGQGTRLTVV.

The chain combines TRBV6-5 with TRBJ2-3; 8 bases agree with TRBD2. CDR3 length equals 12 residues. Germline V lookup: CDR1 MNHEY, CDR2 SVGAGI. With 8 bases clipped from V and 6 bases from J, the junction kept 4 bases outside the gene matches. Here the CDR3 reads CASRGGVDTQYF. In nucleotides, the CDR3 is TGTGCCAGCCGGGGGGGGGTGGATACGCAGTATTTT.

This clone occurred a few times. The rearrangement uses TRBV28 and TRBJ2-2; 9 bases line up with TRBD2. V trimming: 10 bases; J trimming: 1 base; junction bases outside the gene matches: 7. In germline, CDR1 is MDHEN, CDR2 SYDVKM. The CDR3 is 15 amino acids. The CDR3: CATERTSENTGELFF. CDR3 bases: TGTGCCACCGAGAGGACTAGCGAGAACACCGGGGAGCTGTTTTTT.

A single count supports this clone. The CDR3 DNA reads as TGTGCCTGGAGTGTACTGGTCGGTGAAAAACTGTTTTTT. The encoded protein is CAWSVLVGEKLFF. V gene TRBV30 combines with J gene TRBJ1-4; D uncertain. V was clipped by 0 bases and J by 7 bases, with 9 bases between them. CDR1 and CDR2 (germline): GTSNPN, SVGIG (reference sequence). This CDR3 is 13 amino acids long.

The rearrangement uses TRBV13 and TRBJ2-4; TRBD1 matches at 9 bases. CDR1 and CDR2 (germline): PRHDT, FYEKMQ (reference sequence). There are 16 residues in the CDR3. V trimming: 5 bases; J trimming: 8 bases; junction bases outside the gene matches: 13. The CDR3 region has the DNA TGTGCCAGCAGCCCTGGGGGGGGACAGGGCACGGACATTCAGTACTTC. Amino acids: CASSPGGGQGTDIQYF.

The chain is built from TRBV7-2 and TRBJ2-3; the D gene is possibly TRBD2 (5 bases). CDR1 and CDR2 from the germline V gene are SGHTA and FQGNSA. The CDR3 runs to 16 residues. Trimming took 5 bases from V and 0 from J, leaving 15 bases between them. CDR3 in DNA: TGTGCCAGCAGCCGAAGACGGACTGCCAGCACAGATACGCAGTATTTT. Its protein product is CASSRRRTASTDTQYF.

The chain has TRBV5-1 and TRBJ1-1; D possibly corresponds to TRBD1 (5 bases). CDR1 and CDR2 from the germline V gene are SGHRS and YFSETQ. The CDR3 spans 14 residues. V gave up 0 bases and J gave up 1 base, with 7 bases separating them. In DNA form, the CDR3 reads TGCGCCAGCAGCTTGGGCGGACAGAACACTGAAGCTTTCTTT. The encoded protein is CASSLGGQNTEAFF. Supplemented by reference TRBV5-1 and TRBJ1-1, the full variable domain reads KAGVTQTPRYLIKTRGQQVTLSCSPISGHRSVSWYQQTPGQGLQFLFEYFSETQRNKGNFPGRFSGRQFSNSRSEMNVSTLELGDSALYLCASSLGGQNTEAFFGQGTRLTVV.

The chain links TRBV25-1 to TRBJ2-3, with TRBD2 as a possible D gene (6 bases). Looked up from germline, CDR1 is MGHDK and CDR2 is SYGVNS. CDR3 length: 14 amino acids. The V and J ends lost 6 bases and 2 bases respectively, with 12 bases between them. The CDR3 coding sequence is TGTGCCAGCAGGTTAGGACTACACACAGATACGCAGTATTTT. Translation gives CASRLGLHTDTQYF.

The chain carries TRBV27 and TRBJ1-5; 7 nucleotides line up with TRBD1. With 4 bases clipped from V and 2 bases from J, the junction kept 2 bases outside the gene matches. CDR1 is MNHEY and CDR2 is SMNVEV in the germline V gene (reference sequence). CDR3 length equals 14 residues. CDR3 DNA: TGTGCCAGCAGTTATACAGGGGGCAATCAGCCCCAGCATTTT. Translated: CASSYTGGNQPQHF.

The rearrangement uses TRBV7-2 and TRBJ2-7, with a weak D call TRBD1 (5 bases). The CDR3 runs 14 residues. Germline V gives CDR1 SGHTA, CDR2 FQGNSA. V lost 0 bases to trimming and J lost 7 bases, with 13 bases between them. The DNA of the CDR3 is TGTGCCAGCAGCTTAGCGAGTAGGGGTGGGGAGCAGTACTTC. Protein: CASSLASRGGEQYF.

Comments on this clone: An end of the junction does not agree with germline; a read error may underlie this. J is TRBJ1-1 and V is TRBV7-9; D not resolved. The CDR3 is 14 amino acids. The V gene's germline CDR1 is SEHNR and CDR2 FQNEAQ (reference sequence). CDR3 nucleotide sequence: TGTTCCAGCAGCTTAGTGTCCGACTTTGATGAAGCTTTCTTT. Protein product: CSSSLVSDFDEAFF.

The rearrangement links TRBV9 to TRBJ2-7, with TRBD2 as a possible D gene (7 bases). CDR1 and CDR2 from the germline V gene are SGDLS and YYNGEE. Trimming took off 4 bases at V and 5 bases at J, with 19 bases between the two ends. The CDR3 runs to 15 residues. This chain's CDR3 is CASSPRGGGFDEQYF. CDR3 DNA sequence: TGTGCCAGCAGCCCTCGGGGAGGGGGATTCGACGAGCAGTACTTC.

The chain links TRBV2 to TRBJ1-3, with no clear D. Germline V gives CDR1 SNHLY, CDR2 FYNNEI. V lost 5 bases and J 0 bases, leaving 11 bases between the germline ends. The CDR3 is made up of 15 amino acids. The CDR3 coding sequence is TGTGCCAGCAGTTCCACTAGGACCTCTGGAAACACCATATATTTT. Its translation: CASSSTRTSGNTIYF.

A word on this clone: The sample has other DNA sequences that encode this CDR3 too. This chain uses TRBV10-3 with TRBJ2-3, with 12 bases matching TRBD2. Germline V gives CDR1 ENHRY, CDR2 SYGVKD. This CDR3 contains 15 residues. V shed 6 bases and J 2 bases; nucleotides not matched to a gene: 3. CDR3 bases: TGTGCCATCAGGGCTAGCGGGGGGGACACAGATACGCAGTATTTT. Protein sequence: CAIRASGGDTDTQYF.

The CDR3 spells CASSITEVSEQYF. As DNA, the CDR3 is TGTGCCAGCAGCATTACAGAAGTCAGCGAGCAGTACTTC. The J gene is TRBJ2-7, the V gene TRBV7-3; D unclear. CDR1 is SGHTA and CDR2 is FQGTGA in the germline V gene. The CDR3 has 13 amino acids. V lost 5 bases to trimming and J lost 6 bases, with 14 bases between them.